These 7 T cell receptor beta chains were all obtained from the same sample, sequenced in a study of identical twins. Using its own MiXCR run on the 5' RACE reads, TCRdb lists one record per CDR3 protein. This sample yields a few hundred thousand distinct CDR3 sequences, of which around 20% are seen a single time; approximately 12% belongs to the top ten. Sequenced: naive T cells sorted from blood. Receptor source: a man aged 50-59 years in good health.

This clonotype was recorded many times. The rearrangement uses TRBV7-8 and TRBJ2-5; no definite D call. V dropped 3 bases and J dropped 1 base, with 9 bases sitting between them. The CDR3 length is 14 residues. CDR1 SGHVS and CDR2 FQNEAQ come from the germline V gene. The CDR3 bases are TGTGCCAGCAGCTTTCAGAACAGCCAAGAGACCCAGTACTTC. It codes for CASSFQNSQETQYF.

This chain connects TRBV3-1 to TRBJ2-7; either TRBD1 or TRBD2 may supply D (5 bases each). Germline-derived CDR1 and CDR2 are LGHDT and YNNKEL (reference sequence). CDR3 length equals 16 residues. Trimming took off 1 base at V and 3 bases at J, with 16 bases between the two ends. The CDR3 bases are TGTGCCAGCAGCCAAGGGAGTTCGGGACGAGGCTACGAGCAGTACTTC. This sequence encodes CASSQGSSGRGYEQYF.

This rearrangement joins TRBV4-1 to TRBJ2-1, with TRBD2 identical over 10 bases. V shed 6 bases, J shed 9 bases, and the junction held 14 bases outside the gene matches. The length of the CDR3 is 16 residues. The germline CDR1 and CDR2 sequences are MGHRA and YSYEKL. CDR3: CASRRVPGLANAEQFF. CDR3 DNA: TGCGCCAGCAGACGAGTCCCGGGACTAGCGAATGCTGAGCAGTTCTTC.

The rearrangement links TRBV29-1 to TRBJ2-2, with a possible D match to TRBD1 (6 bases). Trimming removed 2 bases from V and 1 base from J, with 8 bases in between. This CDR3 is 14 amino acids long. The germline CDR1 and CDR2 sequences are SQVTM and ANQGSEA. CDR3 in amino acids: CSVERGQNTGELFF. In nucleotides, the CDR3 is TGCAGCGTTGAAAGGGGACAGAACACCGGGGAGCTGTTTTTT.

J is TRBJ2-7 and V is TRBV6-5; either TRBD1 or TRBD2 may fit D (5 bases each). V was clipped by 0 bases and J by 4 bases, with 16 bases between them. Looked up from germline, CDR1 is MNHEY and CDR2 is SVGAGI. The CDR3 runs 16 residues. The CDR3, as DNA: TGTGCCAGCAGTTACTCGTACGCAGGGAGAGTATACGAGCAGTACTTC. The encoded protein is CASSYSYAGRVYEQYF.

This clonotype was seen ten or more times. This sequence joins TRBV5-1 and TRBJ1-2; possible D gene TRBD1, 5 bases. This CDR3 spans 15 amino acids. The V gene lost 4 bases and the J gene lost 3 bases, with 16 bases spanning the gap. The germline V gene encodes CDR1 SGHRS and CDR2 YFSETQ. The CDR3 protein is CASSPGVGVDYGYTF. The CDR3 region has the DNA TGCGCCAGCAGCCCTGGCGTGGGGGTGGACTATGGCTACACCTTC.

In this sample, this clonotype turned up a few times. This chain joins TRBV29-1 and TRBJ1-5, with 7 bases identical to TRBD1. Per the germline V gene, CDR1 is SQVTM and CDR2 is ANQGSEA. The V and J ends lost 4 bases and 4 bases, in that order; junction bases with no gene match: 4. CDR3 length equals 13 residues. CDR3 residues: CSVGTGLNQPQHF. In DNA form, the CDR3 reads TGCAGCGTTGGGACAGGCCTTAATCAGCCCCAGCATTTT.